The clone carrying this T cell receptor (beta chain) has a handful of counts. The immunoSEQ assay was v3. Assay: immunoSEQ multiplex PCR; the TCRdb copy retains only in-frame clones and omits some. The data contain roughly 10,000 clones, 55% to 60% of them seen just once; the ten biggest clones take up approximately 13%. V lost 0 bases and J lost 4, with 10 bases in between. There are 15 residues in the CDR3. The germline V gene has CDR1 MNHEY and CDR2 SVGAGI. This specimen comes from a study of TIL therapy for anti-PD-1-resistant metastatic lung cancer. Time point given: pre-treatment sample, taken before nivolumab and TIL therapy. Tumor tissue came from excised metastases, mostly pleural nodules or supraclavicular lymph nodes.

The chain uses TRBV6-5 and TRBJ1-3; D is undetermined. The sample was tumor tissue, taken at baseline. The source is a person aged 25 to 85 with non-small cell lung cancer. CDR3 protein: CASSYSPVYGNTIYF. For the CDR3, the DNA is TGTGCCAGCAGTTACTCGCCCGTGTACGGAAACACCATATATTTT.